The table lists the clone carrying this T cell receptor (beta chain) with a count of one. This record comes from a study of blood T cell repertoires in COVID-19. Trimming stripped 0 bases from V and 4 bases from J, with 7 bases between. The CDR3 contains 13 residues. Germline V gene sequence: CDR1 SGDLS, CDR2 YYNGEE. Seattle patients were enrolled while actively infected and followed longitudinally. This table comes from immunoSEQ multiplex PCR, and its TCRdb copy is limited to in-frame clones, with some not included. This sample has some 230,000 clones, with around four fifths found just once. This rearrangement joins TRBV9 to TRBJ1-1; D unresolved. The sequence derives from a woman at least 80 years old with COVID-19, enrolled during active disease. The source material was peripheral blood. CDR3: CASSVAGSTEAFF. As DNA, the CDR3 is TGTGCCAGCAGCGTAGCGGGGTCCACTGAAGCTTTCTTT.